This TCR beta chain was observed in a study of neoadjuvant anti-PD-1 for oral cavity cancer. About the research overall: Non-progressing patients received a fourth nivolumab dose near day 43, then surgery on days 50-56. Points from the study as a whole: PBMC Gini-index clonality exceeded responders' in non-responders post-nivolumab.

Produced via immunoSEQ multiplex PCR; TCRdb's table is partial and in-frame only. The sample gives about 12,000 clones, 60% to 85% of which show up once; just over 2.5% is in the top ten. Trimming left V 1 base short and J 6 bases short, with 12 bases between. This CDR3 is built from 15 residues. CDR1 is MNHNS and CDR2 is SASEGT in the germline V gene. Time point noted: after neoadjuvant nivolumab, at surgical resection. These oral cavity squamous cell carcinomas were HPV-negative and locally advanced. As for this clone: Its antigen is as yet unknown.

The rearrangement uses TRBV6-1 and TRBJ2-2, with D possibly matching TRBD2 (6 bases). The TCR was taken from a person aged 35-80 years with oral cavity squamous cell carcinoma. The sample consisted of PBMCs, taken after nivolumab (anti-PD-1) treatment. The CDR3 DNA reads TGTGCCAGCAGTGAAGTCTATGGAGGGGCCGGGGAGCTGTTTTTT. This gives the protein CASSEVYGGAGELFF.